This T cell receptor beta chain was observed in a study of blood T cell repertoires in COVID-19. On the study more broadly: The United States, Italy and Spain were the sources of the acute and convalescent COVID-19 samples. PBMCs, B-cell-depleted T cells, or T cells provided the cDNA or gDNA that made up the material.

TCRdb's table, derived via immunoSEQ multiplex PCR, lists solely in-frame clones and lacks some. There are 150,000 or so clones in the sample; 84% occur only once, and nearly 10% lies in the top ten. This CDR3 contains 16 residues. Trimming took off 4 bases at V and 8 bases at J, with 21 bases between the two ends. Per the germline V gene, CDR1 is KGHSH and CDR2 is LQKENI. The J gene is TRBJ2-1, the V gene TRBV18; D is possibly TRBD2 (5 bases). The receptor was isolated from a woman aged 45 to 65 with acute or convalescent COVID-19. The specimen sequenced was peripheral blood. DNA of the CDR3: TGTGCCAGCTCACTGCACGGACCTAGCCCAGAGTATGAGCAGTTCTTC. Protein sequence: CASSLHGPSPEYEQFF.